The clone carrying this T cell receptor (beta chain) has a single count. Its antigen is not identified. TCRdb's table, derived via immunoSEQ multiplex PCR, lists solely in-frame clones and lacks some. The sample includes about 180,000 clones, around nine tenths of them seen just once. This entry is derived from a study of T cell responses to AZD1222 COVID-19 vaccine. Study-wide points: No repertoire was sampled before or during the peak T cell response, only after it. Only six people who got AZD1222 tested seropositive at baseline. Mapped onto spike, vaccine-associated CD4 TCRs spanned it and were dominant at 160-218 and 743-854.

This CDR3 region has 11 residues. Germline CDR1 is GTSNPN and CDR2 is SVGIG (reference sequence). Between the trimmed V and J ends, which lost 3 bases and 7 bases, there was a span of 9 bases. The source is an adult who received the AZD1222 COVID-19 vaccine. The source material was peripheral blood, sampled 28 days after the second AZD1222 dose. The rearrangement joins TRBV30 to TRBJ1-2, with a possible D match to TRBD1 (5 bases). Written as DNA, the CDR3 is TGTGCCTGGAGCCCGACAGTTGGCTACACCTTC. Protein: CAWSPTVGYTF.